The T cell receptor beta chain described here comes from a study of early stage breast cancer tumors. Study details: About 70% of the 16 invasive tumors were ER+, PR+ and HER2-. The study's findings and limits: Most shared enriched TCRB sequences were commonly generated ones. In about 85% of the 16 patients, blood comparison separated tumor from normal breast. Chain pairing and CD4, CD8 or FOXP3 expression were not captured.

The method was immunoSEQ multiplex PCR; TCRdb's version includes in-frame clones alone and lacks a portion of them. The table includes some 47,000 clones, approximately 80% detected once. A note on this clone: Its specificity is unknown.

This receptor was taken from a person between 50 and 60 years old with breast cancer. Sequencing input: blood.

CDR3 sequence (DNA): TGTGCCAGCAGTACCCGCGGACTAGCGGGAGGGACCACAGATACGCAGTATTTT. Protein sequence: CASSTRGLAGGTTDTQYF. This chain links TRBV2 with TRBJ2-3, with 15 bases fitting TRBD2. J was trimmed by 2 bases and V by 5 bases; bases with no gene match: 8. The CDR3 totals 18 residues. The germline V gene encodes CDR1 SNHLY and CDR2 FYNNEI.